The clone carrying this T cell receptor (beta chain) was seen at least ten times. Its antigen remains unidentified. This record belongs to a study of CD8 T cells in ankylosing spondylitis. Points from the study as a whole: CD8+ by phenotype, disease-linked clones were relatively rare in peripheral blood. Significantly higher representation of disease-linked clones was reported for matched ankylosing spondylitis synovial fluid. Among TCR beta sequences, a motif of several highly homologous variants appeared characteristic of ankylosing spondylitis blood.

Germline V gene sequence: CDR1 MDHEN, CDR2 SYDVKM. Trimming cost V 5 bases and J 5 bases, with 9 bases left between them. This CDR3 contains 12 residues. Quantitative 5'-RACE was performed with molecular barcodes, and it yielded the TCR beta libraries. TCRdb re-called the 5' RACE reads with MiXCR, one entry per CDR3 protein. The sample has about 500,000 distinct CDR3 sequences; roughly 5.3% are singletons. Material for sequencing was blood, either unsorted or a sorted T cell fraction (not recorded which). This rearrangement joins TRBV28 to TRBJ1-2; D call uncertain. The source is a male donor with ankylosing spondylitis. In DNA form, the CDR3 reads TGTGCCAGCAGTCCCTTATGGTATGGCTACACCTTC. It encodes CASSPLWYGYTF.